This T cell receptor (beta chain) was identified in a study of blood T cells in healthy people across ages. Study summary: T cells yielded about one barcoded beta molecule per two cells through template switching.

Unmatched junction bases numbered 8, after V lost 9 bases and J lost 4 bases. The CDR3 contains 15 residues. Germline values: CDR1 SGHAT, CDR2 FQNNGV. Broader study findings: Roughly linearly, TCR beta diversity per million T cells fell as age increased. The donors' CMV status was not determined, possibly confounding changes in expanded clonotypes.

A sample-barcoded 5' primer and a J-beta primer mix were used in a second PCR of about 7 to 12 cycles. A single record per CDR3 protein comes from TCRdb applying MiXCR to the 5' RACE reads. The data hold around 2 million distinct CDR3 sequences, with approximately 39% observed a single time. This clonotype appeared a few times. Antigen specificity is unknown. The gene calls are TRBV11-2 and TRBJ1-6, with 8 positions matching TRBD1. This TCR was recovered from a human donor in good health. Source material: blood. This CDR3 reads CARRGQEAYNSPLHF. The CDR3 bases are TGTGCCAGGAGGGGACAGGAGGCATATAATTCACCCCTCCACTTT.